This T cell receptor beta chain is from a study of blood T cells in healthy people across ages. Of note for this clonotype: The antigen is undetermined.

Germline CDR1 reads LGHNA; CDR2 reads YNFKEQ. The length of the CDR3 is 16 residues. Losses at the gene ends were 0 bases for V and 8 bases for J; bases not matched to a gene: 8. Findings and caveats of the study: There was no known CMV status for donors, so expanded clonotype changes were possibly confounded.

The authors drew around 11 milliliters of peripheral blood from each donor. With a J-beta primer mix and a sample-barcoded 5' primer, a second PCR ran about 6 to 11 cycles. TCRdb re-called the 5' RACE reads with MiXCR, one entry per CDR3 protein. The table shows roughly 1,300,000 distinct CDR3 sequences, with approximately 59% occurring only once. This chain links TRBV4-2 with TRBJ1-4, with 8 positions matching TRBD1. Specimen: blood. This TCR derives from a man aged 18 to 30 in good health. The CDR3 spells CASSQEIGQGREKLFF. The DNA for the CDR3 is TGTGCCAGCAGCCAAGAGATAGGACAGGGTAGAGAAAAACTGTTTTTT.